The 23 T cell receptor beta chains reported below all come from one sample, sequenced in a study of blood T cell repertoires in COVID-19. The protocol was immunoSEQ multiplex PCR, while the TCRdb copy is restricted to in-frame clones and leaves out a portion. The table records about 140,000 clones, 70% to 85% of them present only once. Source material: peripheral blood. These receptors were taken from a woman aged 80 or over in a cohort sampled during active or convalescent COVID-19.

The chain combines TRBV5-1 with TRBJ2-1; D is perhaps TRBD2 (6 bases). The CDR3 sequence is 14 residues long. From germline, CDR1 is SGHRS and CDR2 YFSETQ. V was trimmed by 2 bases and J by 10 bases, leaving 16 bases between them. DNA for the CDR3: TGCGCCAGCAGCTTAGTTGCGGGAAGAGAAGAGCAGTTCTTC. It is translated as CASSLVAGREEQFF.

The chain has TRBV29-1 and TRBJ2-1; possibly TRBD2 for D (6 bases). CDR1 and CDR2 (germline): SQVTM, ANQGSEA. The CDR3 runs to 14 residues. CDR3 nucleotides: TGCAGGGTAGGTCCGGAGGGTATCTACAATGAGCAGTTCTTC. Residues: CRVGPEGIYNEQFF.

The V gene is TRBV4-3, the J gene TRBJ1-1; D remains ambiguous. The CDR3 sequence is 16 residues long. V gave up 1 base and J gave up 1 base, with 13 bases separating them. Germline-derived CDR1 and CDR2 are LGHNA and YSLEER. The CDR3 DNA reads TGCGCCAGCAGCCAAGGTATCGGTCATAGGAACACTGAAGCTTTCTTT. Translated: CASSQGIGHRNTEAFF.

This clone was recorded only once. The DNA of the CDR3 is TGCGCCAGCAGCCAGCCCGCTATTAACTATGGCTACACCTTC. Its translation: CASSQPAINYGYTF. The chain links TRBV4-1 to TRBJ1-2; D not certain. The germline V gene encodes CDR1 MGHRA and CDR2 YSYEKL. The CDR3 contains 14 residues. V gave up 3 bases and J gave up 1 base, with 9 bases separating them.

Here the CDR3 reads CASSQGRTPVYNEQFF. The CDR3, as DNA: TGTGCCAGCAGCCAAGGGAGGACTCCGGTGTACAATGAGCAGTTCTTC. The V and J genes are TRBV4-2 and TRBJ2-1, with D possibly matching TRBD2 (5 bases). Per the germline V gene, CDR1 is LGHNA and CDR2 is YNFKEQ. CDR3 length: 16 residues. V was clipped by 1 base and J by 4 bases, with 14 bases between them.

The chain combines TRBV19 with TRBJ2-1; no clear D gene. The ends were cut back, 4 bases at V and 4 bases at J, with 17 bases in the middle. Germline V gives CDR1 LNHDA, CDR2 SQIVND (reference sequence). This CDR3 region has 16 residues. The CDR3 sequence is CASSSRDIDTYNEQFF. CDR3 nucleotides: TGTGCCAGTAGTAGCCGAGACATTGACACATACAATGAGCAGTTCTTC. The full variable domain, in which reference TRBV19 and TRBJ2-1 provide the parts outside the CDR3, is DGGITQSPKYLFRKEGQNVTLSCEQNLNHDAMYWYRQDPGQGLRLIYYSQIVNDFQKGDIAEGYSVSREKKESFPLTVTSAQKNPTAFYLCASSSRDIDTYNEQFFGPGTRLTVL.

The chain links TRBV2 to TRBJ2-5, with TRBD2 matching over 8 bases. Unmatched junction bases numbered 7, after V lost 7 bases and J lost 3 bases. Germline loops: CDR1 SNHLY, CDR2 FYNNEI. There are 14 residues in the CDR3. The CDR3 sequence: CASMRTSGEETQYF. The CDR3 region has the DNA TGTGCCAGCATGCGCACTAGCGGTGAAGAGACCCAGTACTTC.

V usage is TRBV2 and J usage is TRBJ2-5; possible D gene TRBD2, 6 bases. Germline values: CDR1 SNHLY, CDR2 FYNNEI. The CDR3 loop spans 14 amino acids. Trimming shortened V by 4 bases and J by 5 bases, and 14 bases separated the two germline ends. Here the CDR3 reads CASSVGLKGETQYF. Here the CDR3 DNA reads TGTGCCAGCAGTGTGGGACTCAAAGGGGAGACCCAGTACTTC.

The V and J genes are TRBV6-1 and TRBJ2-7; D may be TRBD1 (6 bases). This CDR3 is built from 15 residues. The V gene lost 3 bases and the J gene lost 7 bases, with 19 bases spanning the gap. CDR1 is MNHNS and CDR2 is SASEGT in the germline V gene. CDR3 protein: CASSEYTGPVREQYV. The CDR3 DNA sequence: TGTGCCAGCAGTGAGTATACAGGGCCAGTGAGAGAGCAGTACGTC.

The chain is built from TRBV19 and TRBJ1-1; 7 nucleotides line up with TRBD1. Trimming took 7 bases from V and 2 from J; bases not matched to a gene: 7. This CDR3 spans 14 amino acids. Germline CDR1 LNHDA, CDR2 SQIVND (reference sequence). Here the CDR3 DNA reads TGTGCCAGTAATTGGGGACAGAGAAACACTGAAGCTTTCTTT. The encoded protein is CASNWGQRNTEAFF.

V is TRBV12-3 or TRBV12-4 and J is TRBJ1-4; D is uncertain. The V end lost 5 bases, the J end lost 0 bases, and 4 bases lay between the germline ends. This CDR3 contains 13 residues. The chain's CDR3 is CASSPSTNEKLFF. The CDR3 DNA is TGTGCCAGCAGTCCCTCAACTAATGAAAAACTGTTTTTT.

This chain uses TRBV4-1 with TRBJ1-5; possible D gene TRBD1, 5 bases. Trimming left V 5 bases short and J 3 bases short, with 11 bases between. CDR3 length equals 14 residues. Germline CDR1 is MGHRA and CDR2 is YSYEKL. The CDR3 nucleotides read TGCGCCAGCAGCTACCCGGGGGTCAATCAGCCCCAGCATTTT. Residues: CASSYPGVNQPQHF.

The chain uses TRBV19 and TRBJ1-5; weak D call: TRBD1 (6 bases). The V gene's germline CDR1 is LNHDA and CDR2 SQIVND (reference sequence). CDR3 length equals 17 residues. The ends were cut back, 0 bases at V and 0 bases at J, with 12 bases in the middle. The CDR3 protein is CASSIDGQPYSNQPQHF. The CDR3 nucleotides read TGTGCCAGTAGTATAGATGGACAGCCATATAGCAATCAGCCCCAGCATTTT.

The chain employs TRBV11-2 and TRBJ2-1, with D possibly TRBD2 on 5 matching bases. V was cut by 3 bases and J by 2 bases, with 11 bases left in between. The CDR3 consists of 15 residues. The germline V gene encodes CDR1 SGHAT and CDR2 FQNNGV. The CDR3 nucleotides are TGTGCCAGCAGCTTGAGGGTCCCCCCCTACAATGAGCAGTTCTTC. As protein: CASSLRVPPYNEQFF.

The CDR3 loop reads CSSAGGYGYTF. In nucleotides, the CDR3 is TGCAGCAGTGCAGGGGGCTATGGCTACACCTTC. The rearrangement joins TRBV29-1 to TRBJ1-2, with 7 bases identical to TRBD1. This CDR3 is 11 amino acids long. The ends lost 8 bases at V and 4 bases at J; junction bases unmatched: 4. Per the germline V gene, CDR1 is SQVTM and CDR2 is ANQGSEA. Full variable domain (rest looked up from reference TRBV29-1 and TRBJ1-2): SAVISQKPSRDICQRGTSLTIQCQVDSQVTMMFWYRQQPGQSLTLIATANQGSEATYESGFVIDKFPISRPNLTFSTLTVSNMSPEDSSIYLCSSAGGYGYTFGSGTRLTVV.

The rearrangement uses TRBV6-5 and TRBJ2-7; tentative D call: TRBD2 (5 bases). The CDR3 spans 13 residues. The V end lost 6 bases, the J end lost 0 bases, and 9 bases lay between the germline ends. CDR1 MNHEY and CDR2 SVGAGI come from the germline V gene. DNA for the CDR3: TGTGCCAGCAGGGACTGGTACTCCTACGAGCAGTACTTC. Protein sequence: CASRDWYSYEQYF.

The rearrangement uses TRBV28 and TRBJ2-1, with 7 bases lining up with TRBD2. V lost 6 bases to trimming and J lost 6 bases; unmatched junction nucleotides: 14. This CDR3 has 16 residues. Germline CDR1 MDHEN, CDR2 SYDVKM. The CDR3 region has the DNA TGTGCCAGCAGGGGGTTTGGTGGGAGGGCATCCAATGAGCAGTTCTTC. Translation gives CASRGFGGRASNEQFF.

The chain employs TRBV2 and TRBJ1-3; 7 bases align to TRBD1. Germline CDR1 SNHLY, CDR2 FYNNEI. The CDR3 spans 14 residues. V lost 5 bases and J lost 3; bases outside the gene matches: 4. The CDR3 nucleotides read TGTGCCAGCAGTACAGGGGTCGGTGGAAACACCATATATTTT. Translation gives CASSTGVGGNTIYF. Looking up the rest from reference TRBV2 and TRBJ1-3 gives the full variable domain: EPEVTQTPSHQVTQMGQEVILRCVPISNHLYFYWYRQILGQKVEFLVSFYNNEISEKSEIFDDQFSVERPDGSNFTLKIRSTKLEDSAMYFCASSTGVGGNTIYFGEGSWLTVV.

This clone was seen only once. The chain links TRBV5-4 to TRBJ1-4; TRBD1 is a possible D gene (5 bases). Looked up from germline, CDR1 is SGHNT and CDR2 is YYREEE (reference sequence). Trimming stripped 5 bases from V and 2 bases from J, with 13 bases between. This CDR3 spans 15 amino acids. This CDR3 is CASRPGMGTNEKLFF. CDR3 DNA: TGTGCCAGCAGACCAGGGATGGGCACTAATGAAAAACTGTTTTTT.

The chain has TRBV29-1 and TRBJ2-7, with TRBD1 as a possible D gene (6 bases). The V gene's germline CDR1 is SQVTM and CDR2 ANQGSEA. This CDR3 has 12 amino acids. Trimming took 6 bases from V and 5 from J, leaving 14 bases between them. The CDR3 reads CSVTTGRHEQYV. CDR3 DNA: TGCAGCGTCACTACAGGGCGCCACGAGCAGTACGTC.

The chain recombines TRBV5-1 with TRBJ2-3; 8 nucleotides agree with TRBD2. CDR1 SGHRS and CDR2 YFSETQ come from the germline V gene. The CDR3 covers 15 residues. V lost 0 bases to trimming and J lost 5 bases; unmatched junction nucleotides: 5. The CDR3 region has the DNA TGCGCCAGCAGCTTGGCCGGGGGGGCCTTAGATACGCAGTATTTT. It translates to CASSLAGGALDTQYF.

The V gene is TRBV3-1 (or the pseudogene TRBV3-2), the J gene TRBJ2-7, with D tentatively TRBD2 (5 bases). The length of the CDR3 is 14 residues. CDR1 and CDR2 from the germline V gene are LGHDT and YNNKEL (reference sequence). V lost 1 base and J lost 0, with 7 bases in between. CDR3 in DNA: TGTGCCAGCAGCCAAGGGACTGACTCCTACGAGCAGTACTTC. This codes for CASSQGTDSYEQYF.

The CDR3 nucleotides are TGTGCCAGCAGTCCTAGAGGGTCGGATACGCAGTATTTT. It translates to CASSPRGSDTQYF. This chain links TRBV6-6 with TRBJ2-3; D perhaps matches TRBD2 (5 bases). The germline gives CDR1 MNHNY, CDR2 SVGAGI (reference sequence). This CDR3 has 13 residues. V lost 5 bases and J lost 6, with 12 bases in between.